This T cell receptor beta chain was captured in a study of cytomegalovirus exposure and HLA in healthy donors (dated 2017 in TCRdb). For the study in its entirety: In an earlier analysis of fewer than 750 of the donors, approximately 300 Gb of sequence data and 117 million unique TCR beta sequences from 180 million or so T cells were reported. Roughly 300 gigabases of sequencing data and around 85 million unique TCR sequences made up an early release that covered 640 HLA-typed donors. Of the approximately 400 genotyped donors, around 81% fell in the genetic ancestry cluster associated with self-reported Caucasian donors. The study was designed to test whether signatures of past pathogen exposure could be identified by cataloging public T cell receptors. The study used immunosequencing to profile the T cell repertoires of under 700 subjects and linked those repertoires to cytomegalovirus serostatus. Along with the roughly 670-subject first cohort, a separate validation cohort of around 120 different subjects was used. High-throughput TCR immunosequencing, statistical association of individual TCRs with disease status, and machine learning were combined to predict cytomegalovirus infection status. A later analysis re-examined previously published TCR beta repertoires from 500 to 700 donors and added high-resolution HLA genotyping to investigate patterns of TCR occurrence. The later analysis used no new phenotypic data to find candidate immune exposures, relying instead on TCR beta sequences and their occurrence across donors. An earlier analysis of around 580 of the donors used high-throughput TCR beta sequencing to judge whether each TCR beta V gene segment behaved as functional or pseudogenic. Alongside the repertoire data, information on donor age, sex, ethnicity and CMV serostatus was compiled. In a later genetic analysis, genome-wide SNP genotypes for about 55% of the roughly 700 donors were used, and that subset was treated as a discovery cohort. Every repertoire in the discovery cohort had been generated on one and the same sequencing platform. Class I and class II HLA loci were covered by the typing at four-digit resolution. The number of typed donors differed by locus: roughly 620-640 for A, B, C, DRB1 and DQB1; some 500 for DQA1; some 590 for DPA1; and roughly 490 for DPB1. Roughly 5 DR-DQ haplotypes were treated as single units for association and clustering because of strong linkage in the cohort. Across approximately 420 genotyped donors of the cohort, an average of approximately 240,000 unique TCR beta nucleotide sequences per donor were sequenced, and approximately 19% of those sequences were non-productive.

The cohort was made up of hundreds of healthy bone marrow donors. All cohort members were sampled while nominally healthy, although unrecorded immune exposures were likely present. The donor was CMV seropositive and was included in the group of 300 or so seropositive cohort members. Each donor provided a peripheral blood sample, and peripheral blood mononuclear cells were used for TCR beta sequencing. Genomic DNA was extracted from the blood cell samples with the Qiagen DNeasy Blood Extraction Kit. Library creation used the immunoSEQ multiplex PCR assay. A mixture of 60 forward primers for TCR Vbeta segments and 13 reverse primers for TCR Jbeta segments was used in the multiplex PCR. The CDR3 region of rearranged TCR beta genes was amplified from genomic DNA with a multiplex PCR assay. On the Illumina HiSeq System, the amplified TCR beta libraries were sequenced as 87-base-pair reads. Regarding the original processing steps: Across the 600 to 700 repertoires, a later analysis counted 60 million to 90 million unique TCR beta chains, 9.5 million to 13 million of which were shared by at least two donors. Raw reads were error-corrected and collapsed into unique sequences by a nearest-neighbor algorithm in which closely related sequences were merged to remove PCR and sequencing errors. Alignment of CDR3 sequences to IMGT reference sequences was used to assign V, D and J gene segments. For a sequence to be retained, a match of at least six nucleotides was required to both a V gene segment and a J gene segment. A rearrangement was called productive if the CDR3 had no stop codons and remained in frame with V and J, and every other rearrangement was called non-productive. CDR3 was defined according to IMGT convention as the region running from the second conserved V-encoded cysteine to the conserved J-encoded phenylalanine. The earlier analysis of 500 to 650 of the donors excluded any sequence lacking an unambiguous match to a single V gene segment. In an earlier analysis of approximately 550 of the donors, V segments were called functional above 56.7% productive rearrangements and were called segregating when the between-donor standard deviation exceeded 5%. A statistical classification framework was developed to diagnose cytomegalovirus status using the catalog of TCR beta chain sequences. In a later analysis, V and J genes were assigned by comparing TCR nucleotide sequences against IMGT/GENE-DB human TR gene sequences. In a later analysis, CDR3 sequences and most-parsimonious VDJ recombination scenarios were assigned using the TCRdist pipeline. In a later analysis, every TCR beta chain was defined by the combination of its CDR3 amino acid sequence and its V-gene family, and reads without a unique V-gene family were dropped. As a way to deal with suspected cross-contamination and a sequencing artifact, a later analysis dropped hundreds of nucleotide sequences that were highly shared and had low generation probability. A later analysis calculated a clonal expansion index for each public chain from normalized within-repertoire ranks of inferred template counts. In a later analysis, generation probabilities were computed using a VDJ recombination model fitted to out-of-frame rearrangements, and the results were checked against IGoR. In a later analysis, hypergeometric tests were used to score TCR-TCR, TCR-HLA and TCR-CMV co-occurrence, with a repertoire-size bias correction applied to TCR pairs. In a later analysis, false discovery rates were estimated by permuting HLA or CMV assignments 20 times. In a later analysis, co-occurring TCRs were grouped using DBSCAN, with TCRdist sequence similarity added in when clustering inside HLA-allele-positive subsets. Co-occurrence clustering excluded repertoires with fewer than 30,000 or more than 120,000 public chains, plus five with anomalous nucleotide sharing. TCRdb retrieved this table from immuneACCESS and kept in-frame rearrangements only. Not all clones are present; in checked studies, unresolved V genes account for under half, and no reason is known for the remainder. That table supplies the V and J calls and clone size; D and trimming were determined from the DNA. The sample records roughly 130,000 clones, around 74% of which are singletons. The top ten hold 5.8% of the sample.

Details on this clone: It has no known antigen specificity. It has no much larger one-base neighbor in the sample; base qualities were not kept.

General findings and caveats noted by the study authors: The authors suggested that the approach could potentially be extended to other disease states and immunological phenotypes. Linkage disequilibrium might explain the correlated functional status among segregating V segments, but an unknown experimental factor could not be ruled out. Most TCR sequences were seen in very few donors, while some public TCRs were found in many individuals. At a false discovery rate of 0.05, a later analysis linked about 16,000 TCR beta sequences to specific HLA alleles. The classifier was reported to diagnose cytomegalovirus status with high specificity and sensitivity in both the original and validation cohorts. Because the 87-base-pair reads could not distinguish some IMGT-functional V segments, including TRBV6-2 and TRBV6-3, those segments were excluded. A group of highly shared sequence variants was considered likely to be a technical artifact of the sequencing pipeline. In a later analysis, several top co-occurrence clusters were reported to appear linked to parvovirus B19, influenza, CMV and Epstein-Barr virus. Sequencing depth was assumed to be roughly uniform across donors in the presence/absence analyses, though that assumption may not hold. Because HLA typing was missing for some donors at each locus, association tests included only the typed subset. Because counts were too low, around 17 rarely observed V segments, including chromosome 9 orphons, were left out of the earlier analysis of 587 of the donors. When HLA alleles, especially DR and DQ, strongly co-occurred, TCR associations were difficult to assign to individual alleles. Broadly in line with IMGT annotations, most TCR beta V segments showed up in productive rearrangements about 87% or about 30% of the time in an earlier analysis of about 500 of the donors. CMV serostatus was the only immune exposure information available for the cohort. A later genetic analysis associated a missense DCLRE1C variant with V-gene and J-gene trimming of TCR beta chains, and an independent cohort replicated the association. A later analysis found that HLA-associated TCR beta chains were more clonally expanded and had lower generation probabilities than equally common non-associated chains. The study gave a list of under 200 TCR beta chains associated with cytomegalovirus. A few of the identified cytomegalovirus-associated TCR beta chains were confirmed in vitro to be specific for cytomegalovirus antigens. According to a later genetic analysis, donors in an Asian-associated ancestry cluster had fewer N-insertions in productive TCRs than the roughly 700-donor mean. The cohort was sequenced for TCR beta chains only, and without alpha or paired-chain data the features that could be detected were limited. A later analysis found that TCR association rates varied across HLA loci, with DRB1 alleles showing the most associated TCRs and HLA-C alleles the fewest. A further reported finding was that TCR beta sequences accurately predicted the HLA-A and HLA-B alleles for most subjects in the first cohort. In a later analysis, most CMV-associated TCR beta chains were found to appear HLA-restricted, with HLA associations seemingly driven largely by CMV exposure.

From the cysteine through the phenylalanine, the CDR3 covers 14 amino acids. The entry retains the CDR3 DNA only, 42 bases that are in frame from base 1. A distance of 9 bases separates the germline ends of V and J, which lose 2 bases and 2 bases respectively. The germline V gene yields SGHTA for CDR1 and FQGNSA for CDR2. The sequenced sample was PBMCs. This sequence originates from a woman between 45 and 60 years old in good health and CMV-seropositive. The rearranged chain carries TRBV7-2 and TRBJ1-1, with the identity of the D gene unclear. The nucleotide sequence is TGTGCCAGCAGCTTAATGCGGGCCAACACTGAAGCTTTCTTT. Protein translation: CASSLMRANTEAFF.